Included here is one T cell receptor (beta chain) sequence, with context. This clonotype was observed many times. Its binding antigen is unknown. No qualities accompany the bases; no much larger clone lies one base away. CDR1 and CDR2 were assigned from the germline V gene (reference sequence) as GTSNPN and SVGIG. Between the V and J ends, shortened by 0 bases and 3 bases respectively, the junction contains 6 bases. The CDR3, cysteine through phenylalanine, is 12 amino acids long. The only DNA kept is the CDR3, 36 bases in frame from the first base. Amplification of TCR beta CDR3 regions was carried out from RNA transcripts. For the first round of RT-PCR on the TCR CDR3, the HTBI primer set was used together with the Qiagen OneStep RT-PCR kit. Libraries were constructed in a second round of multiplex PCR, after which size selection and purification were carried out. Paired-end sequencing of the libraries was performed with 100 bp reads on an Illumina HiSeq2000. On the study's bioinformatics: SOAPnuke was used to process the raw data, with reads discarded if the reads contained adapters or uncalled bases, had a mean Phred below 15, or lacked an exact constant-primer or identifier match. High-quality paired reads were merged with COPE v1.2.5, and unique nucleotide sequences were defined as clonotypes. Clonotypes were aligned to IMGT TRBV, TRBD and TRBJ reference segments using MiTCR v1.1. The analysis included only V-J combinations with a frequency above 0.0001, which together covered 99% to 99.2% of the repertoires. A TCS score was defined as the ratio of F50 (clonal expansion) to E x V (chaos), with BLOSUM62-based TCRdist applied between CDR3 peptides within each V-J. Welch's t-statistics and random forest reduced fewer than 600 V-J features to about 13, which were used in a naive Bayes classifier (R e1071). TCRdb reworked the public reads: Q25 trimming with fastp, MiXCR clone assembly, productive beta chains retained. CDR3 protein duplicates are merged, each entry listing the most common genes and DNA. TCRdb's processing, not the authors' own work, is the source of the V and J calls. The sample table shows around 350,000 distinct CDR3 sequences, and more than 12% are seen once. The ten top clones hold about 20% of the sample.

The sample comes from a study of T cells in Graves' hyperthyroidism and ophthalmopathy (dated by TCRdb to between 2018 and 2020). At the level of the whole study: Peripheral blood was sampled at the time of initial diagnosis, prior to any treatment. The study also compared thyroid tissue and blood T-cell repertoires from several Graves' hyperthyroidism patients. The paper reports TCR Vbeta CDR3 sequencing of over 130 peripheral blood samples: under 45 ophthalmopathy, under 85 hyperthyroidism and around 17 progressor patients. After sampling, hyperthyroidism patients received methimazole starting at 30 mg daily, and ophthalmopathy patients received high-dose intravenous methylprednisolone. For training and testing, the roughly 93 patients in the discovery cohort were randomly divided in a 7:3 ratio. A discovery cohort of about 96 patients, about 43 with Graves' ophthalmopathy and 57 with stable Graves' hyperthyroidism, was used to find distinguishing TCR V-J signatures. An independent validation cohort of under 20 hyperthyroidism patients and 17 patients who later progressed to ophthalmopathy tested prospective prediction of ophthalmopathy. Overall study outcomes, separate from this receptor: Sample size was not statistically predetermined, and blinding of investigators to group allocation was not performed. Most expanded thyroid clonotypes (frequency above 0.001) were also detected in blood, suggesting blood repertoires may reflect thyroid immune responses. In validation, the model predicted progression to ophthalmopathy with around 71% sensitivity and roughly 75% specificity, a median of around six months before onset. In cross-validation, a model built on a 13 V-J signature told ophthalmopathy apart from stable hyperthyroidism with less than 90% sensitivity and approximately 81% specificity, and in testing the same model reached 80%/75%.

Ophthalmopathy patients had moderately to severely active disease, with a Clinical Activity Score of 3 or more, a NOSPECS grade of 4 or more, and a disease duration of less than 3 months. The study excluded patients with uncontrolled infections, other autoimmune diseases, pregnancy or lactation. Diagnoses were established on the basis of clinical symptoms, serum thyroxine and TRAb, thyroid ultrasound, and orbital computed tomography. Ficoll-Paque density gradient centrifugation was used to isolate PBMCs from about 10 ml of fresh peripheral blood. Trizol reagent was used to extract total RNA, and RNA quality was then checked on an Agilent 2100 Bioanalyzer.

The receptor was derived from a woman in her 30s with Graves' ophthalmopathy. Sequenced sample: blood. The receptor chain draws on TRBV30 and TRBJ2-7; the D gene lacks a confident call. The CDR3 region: CAWSVKLYEQYF. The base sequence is TGTGCCTGGAGTGTTAAACTCTACGAGCAGTACTTC.